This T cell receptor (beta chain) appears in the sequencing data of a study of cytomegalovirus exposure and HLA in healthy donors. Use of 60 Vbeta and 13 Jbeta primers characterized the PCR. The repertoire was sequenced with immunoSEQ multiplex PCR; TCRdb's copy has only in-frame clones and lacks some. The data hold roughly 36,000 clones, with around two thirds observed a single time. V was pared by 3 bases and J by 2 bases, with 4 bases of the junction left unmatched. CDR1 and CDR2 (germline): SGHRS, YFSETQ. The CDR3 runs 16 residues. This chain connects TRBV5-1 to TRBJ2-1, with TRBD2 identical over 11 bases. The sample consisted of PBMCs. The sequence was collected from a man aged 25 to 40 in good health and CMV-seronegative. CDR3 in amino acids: CASSSTTSGAYNEQFF. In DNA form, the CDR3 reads TGCGCCAGCAGCTCAACGACTAGCGGGGCCTACAATGAGCAGTTCTTC.